The 3 T cell receptor beta chains below come from one sample, sequenced in a study of quantifying T cell responses using KT2 cells. As for the study in general: Reverse transcription used primers in the TCR alpha and beta constant regions.

An oligo carrying a UMI was ligated to the cDNA 3' end. The first PCR ran roughly 4 cycles with an equimolar RC1.1 and RC1.2 beta primer mix. TCRdb used MiXCR to reprocess the UMI-ligation and nested PCR reads, holding one entry per CDR3 protein. The sample lists 31,000 or so distinct CDR3 sequences, approximately 10% occurring once. Sequencing used PBMCs spiked with cells of the T cell clone KT2. These receptors were obtained from a human donor.

This clonotype was seen at least ten times. The rearrangement links TRBV9 to TRBJ2-5; the D gene could be TRBD1 or TRBD2 (7 bases each). CDR1 is SGDLS, CDR2 YYNGEE, per germline. V lost 2 bases to trimming and J lost 2 bases, with 13 bases between them. The CDR3 has 15 residues. This CDR3 is CASSVTGRGQETQYF. The CDR3 coding sequence is TGTGCCAGCAGCGTGACAGGGAGGGGGCAAGAGACCCAGTACTTC.

This clonotype was observed many times. V and J are TRBV27 and TRBJ2-2; D perhaps matches TRBD1 (6 bases). The CDR3 runs to 15 residues. Germline V gene sequence: CDR1 MNHEY, CDR2 SMNVEV (reference sequence). Trimming stripped 5 bases from V and 2 bases from J, with 12 bases between. The DNA for the CDR3 is TGTGCCAGCAGTACCAGGGGACAAAACACCGGGGAGCTGTTTTTT. As protein: CASSTRGQNTGELFF.

The genes are TRBV20-1 and TRBJ2-6, with a weak D call TRBD2 (7 bases). The CDR3 is 15 residues long. CDR1 is DFQATT and CDR2 is SNEGSKA in the germline V gene (reference sequence). V was trimmed by 6 bases and J by 2 bases, leaving 14 bases between them. The CDR3 DNA reads TGCAGTGCCGGAGGGGGGGGGCCTGGGGCCAACGTCCTGACTTTC. As protein: CSAGGGGPGANVLTF.